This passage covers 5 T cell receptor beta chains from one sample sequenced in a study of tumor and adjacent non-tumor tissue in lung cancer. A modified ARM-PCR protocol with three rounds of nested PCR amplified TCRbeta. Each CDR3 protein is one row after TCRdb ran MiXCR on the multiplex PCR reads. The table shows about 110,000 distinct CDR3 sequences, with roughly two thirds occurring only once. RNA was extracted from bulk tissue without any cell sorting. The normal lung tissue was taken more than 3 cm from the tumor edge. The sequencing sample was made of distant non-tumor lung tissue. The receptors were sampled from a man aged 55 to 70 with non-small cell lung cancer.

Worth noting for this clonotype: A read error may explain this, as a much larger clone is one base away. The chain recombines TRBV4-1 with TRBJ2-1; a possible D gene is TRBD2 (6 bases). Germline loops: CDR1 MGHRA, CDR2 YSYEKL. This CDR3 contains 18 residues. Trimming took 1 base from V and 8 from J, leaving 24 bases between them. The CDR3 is CASSQARLVGGIVDEQFF. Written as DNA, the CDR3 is TGCGCCAGCAGCCAAGCCCGACTAGTGGGGGGAATAGTTGATGAGCAGTTCTTC.

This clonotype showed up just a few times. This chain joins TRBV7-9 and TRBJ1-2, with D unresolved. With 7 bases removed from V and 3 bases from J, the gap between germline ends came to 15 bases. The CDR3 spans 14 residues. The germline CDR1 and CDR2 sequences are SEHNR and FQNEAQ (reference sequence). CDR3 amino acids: CASTSTRGDYGYTF. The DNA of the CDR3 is TGTGCCAGCACCTCTACGAGAGGCGACTATGGCTACACCTTC.

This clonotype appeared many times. The CDR3 DNA reads TGTGCCAGCACAAACGAAGTACAGGGTCTGAATTCACCCCTCCACTTT. Its protein is CASTNEVQGLNSPLHF. This chain joins TRBV6-1 and TRBJ1-6, with D perhaps TRBD1 (6 bases). CDR3 length: 16 residues. V shed 7 bases and J shed 7 bases, with 20 bases lying between them. CDR1 and CDR2 from the germline V gene are MNHNS and SASEGT.

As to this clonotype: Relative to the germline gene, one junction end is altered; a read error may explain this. CDR3 sequence reads: CANSQLRTSGGYGELFF. Here the CDR3 DNA reads TGTGCCAACAGCCAACTTAGGACTAGCGGGGGGTACGGGGAGCTGTTTTTT. The V call is TRBV7-8, the J call TRBJ2-2; 14 nucleotides match TRBD2. The CDR3 is made up of 17 amino acids. Germline lookup yields CDR1 SGHVS and CDR2 FQNEAQ.

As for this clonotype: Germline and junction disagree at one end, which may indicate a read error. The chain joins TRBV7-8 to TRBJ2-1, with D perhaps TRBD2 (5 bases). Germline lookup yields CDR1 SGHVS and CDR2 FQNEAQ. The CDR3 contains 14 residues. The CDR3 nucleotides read TGTGCCAACAGCTTAATGAATTGCGGGAATGAGCAGTTCTTC. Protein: CANSLMNCGNEQFF.